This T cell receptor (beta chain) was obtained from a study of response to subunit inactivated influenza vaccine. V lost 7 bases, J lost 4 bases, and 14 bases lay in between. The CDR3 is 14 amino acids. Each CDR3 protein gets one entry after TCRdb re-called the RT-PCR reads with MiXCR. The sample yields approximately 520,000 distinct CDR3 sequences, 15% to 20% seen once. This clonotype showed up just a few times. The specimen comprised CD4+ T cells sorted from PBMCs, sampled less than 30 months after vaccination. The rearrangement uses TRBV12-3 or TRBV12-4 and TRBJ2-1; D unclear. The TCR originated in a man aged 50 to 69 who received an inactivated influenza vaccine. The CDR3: CASITRLGYNEQFF. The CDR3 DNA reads TGTGCCAGCATTACACGGTTAGGGTACAATGAGCAGTTCTTC.